Listed here are 10 T cell receptor beta chains from one sample, sequenced in a study of T cells in Graves' hyperthyroidism and ophthalmopathy. From RNA transcripts, TCR beta CDR3 regions were amplified. First-round RT-PCR of the TCR CDR3 relied on the HTBI primer set. TCRdb itself ran the multiplex PCR reads through MiXCR, one entry per CDR3 protein. Here the sample spans 250,000 or so distinct CDR3 sequences, around 17% being singletons. The sample consisted of blood. The receptors come from a woman aged 18-29 years with Graves' ophthalmopathy.

In its sample, this clonotype was seen many times. V gene TRBV3-1 combines with J gene TRBJ2-7, with 8 bases identical to TRBD2. V shed 0 bases and J 6 bases; nucleotides not matched to a gene: 13. The CDR3 is 17 amino acids. The germline V gene has CDR1 LGHDT and CDR2 YNNKEL (reference sequence). CDR3 coding DNA: TGTGCCAGCAGCCAAGATAGGTGCATAGCGGGAATCTGCGAGCAGTACTTC. It yields the protein CASSQDRCIAGICEQYF.

This clonotype was detected ten times or more. The chain carries TRBV4-1 and TRBJ1-1, with TRBD1 matching over 7 bases. V lost 1 base and J lost 3; bases outside the gene matches: 2. Germline V gene lookup returns CDR1 MGHRA and CDR2 YSYEKL. CDR3 length equals 14 residues. The CDR3 DNA follows: TGCGCCAGCAGCCAAGGCGACAGGGACACTGAAGCTTTCTTT. Encoded protein: CASSQGDRDTEAFF.

This clonotype showed up just a few times. The gene calls are TRBV4-1 and TRBJ1-5; D possibly corresponds to TRBD1 (6 bases). CDR1 is MGHRA, CDR2 YSYEKL, per germline. The CDR3 length is 15 residues. Trimming shortened V by 0 bases and J by 5 bases, and 11 bases separated the two germline ends. Here the CDR3 reads CASSQDRGTYQPQHF. The CDR3 bases are TGCGCCAGCAGCCAAGATCGAGGGACATATCAGCCCCAGCATTTT.

This clonotype was seen repeatedly, ten times or more. This rearrangement joins TRBV18 to TRBJ2-7; possibly TRBD1 or TRBD2 for D (5 bases each). CDR1 KGHSH and CDR2 LQKENI come from the germline V gene. Trimming pared 0 bases from V and 2 bases from J, leaving 14 bases between. The CDR3 runs 16 residues. The CDR3 bases are TGTGCCAGCTCACCACCCTTGGGGGAGCCCCCCTACGAGCAGTACTTC. Amino acid sequence: CASSPPLGEPPYEQYF.

A note on this clonotype: The junction and the germline gene differ at one end; a read error may be behind it. The V gene is TRBV5-1, the J gene TRBJ1-2; 8 bases agree with TRBD1. The CDR3 length is 13 residues. Germline CDR1 SGHRS, CDR2 YFSETQ. The chain's CDR3 is CASSMTGDYGHTF. The DNA of the CDR3 is TGCGCCAGCAGCATGACAGGGGACTATGGCCACACCTTC.

The rearrangement uses TRBV4-1 and TRBJ2-1; possible D gene TRBD2, 5 bases. The ends were cut back, 2 bases at V and 6 bases at J, with 11 bases in the middle. Germline CDR1 is MGHRA and CDR2 is YSYEKL. The CDR3 spans 14 residues. CDR3 DNA: TGCGCCAGCAGCCAACCGTTTGAGGGCAATGAGCAGTTCTTC. Its protein product is CASSQPFEGNEQFF.

This clonotype has ten or more counts. The gene calls are TRBV9 and TRBJ1-1; maybe TRBD1 (5 bases). V gave up 0 bases and J gave up 3 bases, with 12 bases separating them. The germline V gene has CDR1 SGDLS and CDR2 YYNGEE. The CDR3 contains 15 residues. The CDR3 loop reads CASSVGDRGDTEAFF. The CDR3 DNA reads TGTGCCAGCAGCGTAGGAGACCGAGGGGACACTGAAGCTTTCTTT.

This clonotype was found many times. The CDR3 region has the DNA TGTGCCAGGCTAGGGAGCCGCCCTAATGAAAAACTGTTTTTT. Amino acids: CARLGSRPNEKLFF. This sequence joins TRBV27 and TRBJ1-4, with D uncertain. The germline V and J ends were trimmed by 9 bases and 3 bases, with 14 bases remaining between them. Germline V CDR1 and CDR2: MNHEY, SMNVEV (reference sequence). The CDR3 runs 14 residues.

Many counts were recorded for this clonotype. The rearrangement uses TRBV29-1 and TRBJ2-2; TRBD1 agrees at 11 bases. The CDR3 length is 15 residues. CDR1 SQVTM and CDR2 ANQGSEA come from the germline V gene. The junction had 7 bases not matched to a gene; V was cut back by 4 bases and J by 6 bases. The CDR3 DNA reads TGCAGCGTTGGAAGCCCGGGACAGGGGGCCGGGGAGCTGTTTTTT. This encodes CSVGSPGQGAGELFF.

Only a few counts were recorded for this clonotype. This chain links TRBV27 with TRBJ2-7; 11 bases match TRBD2. V dropped 6 bases and J dropped 2; count of bases not matched to a gene: 6. The CDR3 contains 15 residues. Germline values: CDR1 MNHEY, CDR2 SMNVEV (reference sequence). This CDR3 is CASREGLAAPYEQYF. In DNA form, the CDR3 reads TGTGCCAGCAGAGAGGGACTAGCGGCCCCCTACGAGCAGTACTTC.